The clone carrying this T cell receptor (beta chain) was detected only once. Its antigen is not known. The data are from a study of T cell responses to AZD1222 COVID-19 vaccine. The table came from immunoSEQ multiplex PCR; TCRdb's copy has only in-frame clones and leaves some out. The repertoire holds about 130,000 clones, with about 92% as singletons. Notes on the study in general: Donors were chiefly white British, with a greater number of females, and clonal diversity was perhaps underestimated. No day 14 peak samples; only post-peak repertoires were characterized. Among AZD1222 vaccinees, only six were seropositive at baseline.

Per germline, CDR1 SEHNR and CDR2 FQNEAQ (reference sequence). The CDR3 loop spans 15 amino acids. Trimming removed 6 bases from V and 0 bases from J; junction bases left unmatched: 3. The chain links TRBV7-9 to TRBJ2-1, with 9 bases identical to TRBD2. The source material was peripheral blood, sampled on day 0 of AZD1222 vaccination. This TCR came from an adult in good health. The CDR3 DNA follows: TGTGCCAGCAGGGGAGCGGGGGGCTCCTACAATGAGCAGTTCTTC. This gives the protein CASRGAGGSYNEQFF.